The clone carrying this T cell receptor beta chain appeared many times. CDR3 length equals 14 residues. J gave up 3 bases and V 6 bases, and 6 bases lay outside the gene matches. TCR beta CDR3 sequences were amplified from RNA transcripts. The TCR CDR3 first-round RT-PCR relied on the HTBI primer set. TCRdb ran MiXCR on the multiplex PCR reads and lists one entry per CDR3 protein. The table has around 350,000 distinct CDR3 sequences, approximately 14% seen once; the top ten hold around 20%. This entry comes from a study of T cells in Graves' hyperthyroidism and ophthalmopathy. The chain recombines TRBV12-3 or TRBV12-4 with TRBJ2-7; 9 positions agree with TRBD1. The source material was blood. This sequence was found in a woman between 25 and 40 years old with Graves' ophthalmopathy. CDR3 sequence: CASSRTGANYEQYF. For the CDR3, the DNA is TGTGCCAGCAGCCGGACAGGGGCCAACTACGAGCAGTACTTC.